Presented here are 24 T cell receptor beta chains from one specimen sequenced in a study of shared clonotypes between healthy human individuals. The protocol was immunoSEQ multiplex PCR, while the TCRdb copy is restricted to in-frame clones and leaves out a portion. The table lists fewer than 700,000 clones, roughly 72% of them singletons, with 12% in the top ten. The sequencing sample was made of PBMCs. These receptors were obtained from a woman in her thirties or forties in good health. Some clones in this sample may be carry-over from other donors' samples.

The chain couples TRBV7-2 to TRBJ1-3; TRBD1 agrees at 8 bases. This CDR3 comprises 13 residues. Germline trimming cut 6 bases from V and 6 bases from J; bases unmatched to any gene: 4. Germline loops: CDR1 SGHTA, CDR2 FQGNSA. The CDR3: CASRDRVANTIYF. As DNA, the CDR3 is TGTGCCAGCAGGGACAGGGTCGCAAACACCATATATTTT.

The rearrangement joins TRBV5-1 to TRBJ2-1; D is unclear. CDR1 is SGHRS, CDR2 YFSETQ, per germline. CDR3 size: 13 residues. The V gene lost 0 bases and the J gene lost 5 bases, with 6 bases spanning the gap. The CDR3 sequence is CASSLGLHNEQFF. The CDR3 DNA sequence: TGCGCCAGCAGCTTGGGACTGCACAATGAGCAGTTCTTC.

Concerning this clone itself: One end of the junction fails to match germline, which may point to a read error. V is TRBV27 and J is TRBJ1-5; D gene unclear. The CDR3 is 12 amino acids. CDR1 and CDR2 (germline): MNHEY, SMNVEV (reference sequence). The CDR3 coding sequence is TGTGCCACGGGAAACGGGTATCAGTCCCAGCATTTT. This encodes CATGNGYQSQHF.

The chain carries TRBV27 and TRBJ2-1, with 8 bases that match TRBD1. With V trimmed by 2 bases and J by 7 bases, 4 bases remained unmatched. Germline V lookup: CDR1 MNHEY, CDR2 SMNVEV (reference sequence). The CDR3 runs to 14 residues. The CDR3 region is CASSLGQGHNEQFF. The CDR3 DNA reads TGTGCCAGCAGTTTAGGACAGGGTCATAATGAGCAGTTCTTC.

The V call is TRBV27, the J call TRBJ2-3, with D possibly being TRBD2 (5 bases). The CDR3 length is 13 residues. Germline CDR1 reads MNHEY; CDR2 reads SMNVEV (reference sequence). The ends were cut back, 8 bases at V and 5 bases at J, with 14 bases in the middle. As DNA, the CDR3 is TGTGCCAGCTCGGGGAGACCGCAAGATACGCAGTATTTT. It codes for CASSGRPQDTQYF.

This clone was detected only once. V usage is TRBV5-1 and J usage is TRBJ2-7; 9 bases are a match to TRBD1. V gave up 3 bases and J gave up 5 bases; unmatched junction bases: 6. In germline, CDR1 is SGHRS, CDR2 YFSETQ. The CDR3 length is 14 residues. The CDR3 sequence is CASSSQGANDEQYF. CDR3 DNA: TGCGCCAGCAGCTCACAGGGGGCTAATGACGAGCAGTACTTC. Together with reference TRBV5-1 and TRBJ2-7, the CDR3 gives the full variable domain: KAGVTQTPRYLIKTRGQQVTLSCSPISGHRSVSWYQQTPGQGLQFLFEYFSETQRNKGNFPGRFSGRQFSNSRSEMNVSTLELGDSALYLCASSSQGANDEQYFGPGTRLTVT.

This clone was counted a few times. The CDR3 nucleotides read TGTGCCAGCAGTGAAGAGGACAGGGCAGGGGAGACCCAGTACTTC. It encodes CASSEEDRAGETQYF. The chain is built from TRBV25-1 and TRBJ2-5; TRBD1 matches at 8 bases. Germline CDR1 reads MGHDK; CDR2 reads SYGVNS. V lost 2 bases, J lost 5 bases, and 7 bases stayed unmatched. The CDR3 spans 15 residues.

The table lists this clone with many counts. The chain joins TRBV5-6 to TRBJ2-1; 13 bases line up with TRBD2. CDR3 size: 16 residues. The J segment lost 2 bases and the V segment lost 4 bases, leaving 3 bases of the junction unmatched. CDR1 and CDR2 (germline): SGHDT, YYEEEE. The CDR3 DNA reads TGTGCCAGCAGCGATACTAGCGGGAGGGCCTACAATGAGCAGTTCTTC. It codes for CASSDTSGRAYNEQFF.

J is TRBJ1-2 and V is TRBV7-9; 9 nucleotides match TRBD1. Per the germline V gene, CDR1 is SEHNR and CDR2 is FQNEAQ (reference sequence). J was trimmed by 8 bases and V by 6 bases; bases with no gene match: 10. CDR3 size: 14 residues. The CDR3 coding sequence is TGTGCCAGCAGTTACGGGACAGGGTTCCTCGGCTACACCTTC. This codes for CASSYGTGFLGYTF.

The V gene is TRBV5-1, the J gene TRBJ2-2, with TRBD2 matching over 8 bases. Germline V gene sequence: CDR1 SGHRS, CDR2 YFSETQ. This CDR3 has 16 amino acids. Trimming cost V 5 bases and J 4 bases; bases outside gene matches: 10. CDR3 sequence reads: CASRTTGTRSTGELFF. CDR3 bases: TGCGCCAGCAGAACCACCGGGACTAGATCCACCGGGGAGCTGTTTTTT.

The genes are TRBV2 and TRBJ1-4; a possible D gene is TRBD1 (5 bases). From germline, CDR1 is SNHLY and CDR2 FYNNEI. Trimming took 2 bases from V and 1 from J, leaving 8 bases between them. The CDR3 extends over 15 amino acids. For the CDR3, the DNA is TGTGCCAGCAGTGAACAGGGAGGAACTAATGAAAAACTGTTTTTT. The encoded protein is CASSEQGGTNEKLFF.

The gene calls are TRBV18 and TRBJ2-6; 11 positions agree with TRBD2. V was pared by 2 bases and J by 0 bases, with 18 bases of the junction left unmatched. The CDR3 covers 23 residues. The germline V gene encodes CDR1 KGHSH and CDR2 LQKENI. The CDR3: CASSPDKTLIGLAGRSGANVLTF. CDR3 in DNA: TGTGCCAGCTCACCAGACAAAACCCTTATTGGACTAGCGGGCCGCTCTGGGGCCAACGTCCTGACTTTC.

DNA of the CDR3: TGCAGCGTTGAAGGTGAGGGAACCTCCTACGAGCAGTACTTC. Protein: CSVEGEGTSYEQYF. This chain connects TRBV29-1 to TRBJ2-7, with D perhaps TRBD2 (5 bases). The CDR3 sequence is 14 residues long. The germline V and J ends were trimmed by 1 base and 0 bases, with 10 bases remaining between them. Germline values: CDR1 SQVTM, CDR2 ANQGSEA.

The chain uses TRBV6-6 and TRBJ2-2; no firm D call. The CDR3 contains 14 residues. CDR1 is MNHNY, CDR2 SVGAGI, per germline (reference sequence). V was cut by 4 bases and J by 1 base, with 7 bases left in between. CDR3 residues: CASSLIGNTGELFF. The CDR3 DNA is TGTGCCAGCAGTTTAATAGGGAACACCGGGGAGCTGTTTTTT.

V usage is TRBV6-1 and J usage is TRBJ2-2; D is ambiguous. Germline CDR1 reads MNHNS; CDR2 reads SASEGT. The CDR3 loop spans 16 amino acids. Trimming left V 0 bases short and J 1 base short, with 9 bases between. The chain's CDR3 is CASSEAAGVNTGELFF. The CDR3, as DNA: TGTGCCAGCAGTGAAGCGGCCGGAGTGAACACCGGGGAGCTGTTTTTT.

The gene calls are TRBV29-1 and TRBJ2-7; 11 bases fit TRBD1. Losses at the gene ends were 4 bases for V and 3 bases for J; bases not matched to a gene: 8. The germline V gene encodes CDR1 SQVTM and CDR2 ANQGSEA. CDR3 length equals 15 residues. The CDR3 loop reads CSVGSTGQGVYEQYF. CDR3 DNA sequence: TGCAGCGTTGGGAGTACGGGACAGGGGGTCTACGAGCAGTACTTC.

The V and J genes are TRBV4-1 and TRBJ2-5; TRBD2 matches 8 bases. The J call may not be correct, given that the DNA end is closer to TRBJ2-7. Germline V gene sequence: CDR1 MGHRA, CDR2 YSYEKL. CDR3 length equals 15 residues. CDR3 protein: CASSLVLAAEYEQYF. The CDR3 nucleotides read TGCGCCAGCAGCTTGGTACTAGCGGCTGAATACGAGCAGTACTTC.

The rearrangement joins TRBV27 to TRBJ2-5, with D maybe TRBD1 (6 bases). Trimming removed 4 bases from V and 7 bases from J, with 22 bases in between. CDR3 length: 16 amino acids. Germline V gives CDR1 MNHEY, CDR2 SMNVEV (reference sequence). The chain's CDR3 is CASSSLLGRDISTQYF. Written as DNA, the CDR3 is TGTGCCAGCAGTTCCCTCCTGGGCAGGGACATTTCGACCCAGTACTTC.

The genes are TRBV4-2 and TRBJ2-2, with 9 bases aligning to TRBD2. This CDR3 spans 18 amino acids. Germline CDR1 is LGHNA and CDR2 is YNFKEQ. J gave up 3 bases and V 2 bases, and 10 bases lay outside the gene matches. CDR3 amino acids: CASSQHPAAGGYTGELFF. The CDR3 DNA reads TGTGCCAGCAGCCAACACCCTGCGGCGGGAGGGTACACCGGGGAGCTGTTTTTT.

The chain couples TRBV19 to TRBJ1-1; maybe TRBD1 (5 bases). CDR3 size: 16 residues. Germline assignment: CDR1 LNHDA and CDR2 SQIVND (reference sequence). V was shortened by 5 bases and J by 4 bases, with 20 bases between the two germline ends. Here the CDR3 DNA reads TGTGCCAGTAGTCCCCCCCAAAGTATCAGGGTCACTGAAGCTTTCTTT. This encodes CASSPPQSIRVTEAFF.

This clone appeared a few times. This chain connects TRBV10-3 to TRBJ2-7; a weak D match, TRBD2 (6 bases). Trimming left V 4 bases short and J 3 bases short, with 10 bases between. CDR1 and CDR2 (germline): ENHRY, SYGVKD. The length of the CDR3 is 13 residues. The CDR3 protein is CAISAGLNYEQYF. CDR3 DNA sequence: TGTGCCATCAGTGCCGGACTAAACTACGAGCAGTACTTC.

This sequence joins TRBV4-3 and TRBJ2-7; 10 bases are a match to TRBD1. Per germline, CDR1 LGHNA and CDR2 YSLEER. The CDR3 runs to 15 residues. Trimming at V came to 4 bases and at J to 4 bases, leaving 7 bases not matched to a gene. The CDR3 spells CASSRDRGRRYEQYF. The CDR3 bases are TGCGCCAGCAGCCGAGACAGGGGGCGCCGGTACGAGCAGTACTTC.

J is TRBJ1-6 and V is TRBV6-1; 8 bases fit TRBD1. This CDR3 has 14 residues. Looked up from germline, CDR1 is MNHNS and CDR2 is SASEGT. J lost 7 bases, V lost 1 base, and 0 bases had no gene match. The CDR3 spells CASSEGTGNSPLHF. The CDR3 coding sequence is TGTGCCAGCAGTGAAGGGACAGGGAATTCACCCCTCCACTTT.

The CDR3 here is CAISESGGQGSGNTIYF. For the CDR3, the DNA is TGTGCCATCAGTGAGTCGGGAGGACAGGGCTCTGGAAACACCATATATTTT. This chain links TRBV10-3 with TRBJ1-3; 8 positions agree with TRBD1. This CDR3 is 17 amino acids long. J lost 0 bases, V lost 0 bases, and 4 bases had no gene match. The V gene's germline CDR1 is ENHRY and CDR2 SYGVKD.